A single sample is the source of the 20 T cell receptor beta chains below, sequenced in a study of blood T cells in healthy people across ages. The authors ran a second PCR of about 6 to 11 cycles using a sample-barcoded 5' primer and a J-beta primer mix. TCRdb ran MiXCR on the 5' RACE reads and lists one entry per CDR3 protein. The sample yields 900,000 to 950,000 distinct CDR3 sequences, under 35% seen once. The data were also submitted as part of a second study, on T cells of mothers and their children.

Input material: blood. These receptors were collected from a woman in her forties in good health.

This clonotype appeared a few times. The rearrangement links TRBV20-1 to TRBJ2-7; 10 positions match TRBD2. Unmatched junction bases numbered 7, after V lost 5 bases and J lost 0 bases. CDR3 length: 15 residues. The germline CDR1 and CDR2 sequences are DFQATT and SNEGSKA (reference sequence). CDR3 DNA sequence: TGCAGTGCTTGGACTAGCGGTGAGAGCTCCTACGAGCAGTACTTC. This gives the protein CSAWTSGESSYEQYF.

V gene TRBV6-2 or TRBV6-3 combines with J gene TRBJ2-2; the match to TRBD2 covers 13 bases. J was trimmed by 13 bases and V by 6 bases; bases with no gene match: 14. CDR1 MNHEY and CDR2 SVGEGT come from the germline V gene. This CDR3 has 16 amino acids. The CDR3 loop reads CASRRGGLAGSDGLFF. CDR3 coding DNA: TGTGCCAGCAGGAGGGGGGGACTAGCGGGATCCGACGGGCTGTTTTTT.

For this clonotype: This may stem from a read error, because a much larger clone lies one nucleotide away. The CDR3 spells CASSPTGDRYNEQYF. The CDR3 DNA follows: TGTGCCAGCAGCCCGACAGGGGATAGGTATAATGAGCAGTACTTC. The chain joins TRBV7-2 to TRBJ2-5, with 8 bases lining up with TRBD1. This CDR3 comprises 15 residues. V dropped 5 bases and J dropped 11; count of bases not matched to a gene: 16. Germline CDR1 and CDR2: SGHTA and FQGNSA.

The chain combines TRBV20-1 with TRBJ2-3, with a weak D call TRBD1 (6 bases). The germline V gene encodes CDR1 DFQATT and CDR2 SNEGSKA (reference sequence). The V gene lost 3 bases and the J gene lost 3 bases, with 10 bases spanning the gap. This CDR3 has 13 residues. The CDR3 loop is CSARDSLTDTQYF. CDR3 bases: TGCAGTGCTAGGGACAGCCTGACAGATACGCAGTATTTT.

This clonotype was seen only a few times. This chain connects TRBV3-1 to TRBJ1-4; maybe TRBD1 (5 bases). V lost 10 bases and J lost 7, with 16 bases in between. The CDR3 sequence is 13 residues long. Looked up from germline, CDR1 is LGHDT and CDR2 is YNNKEL (reference sequence). DNA of the CDR3: TGTGCCACCACACCGGGGGGTGGTGAAAAACTGTTTTTT. Its translation: CATTPGGGEKLFF. The whole variable domain, filled in from reference TRBV3-1 and TRBJ1-4, reads DTAVSQTPKYLVTQMGNDKSIKCEQNLGHDTMYWYKQDSKKFLKIMFSYNNKELIINETVPNRFSPKSPDKAHLNLHINSLELGDSAVYFCATTPGGGEKLFFGSGTQLSVL.

This chain joins TRBV6-5 and TRBJ2-5, with D maybe TRBD1 (7 bases). The CDR3 runs to 15 residues. V was trimmed by 7 bases and J by 4 bases, leaving 19 bases between them. CDR1 and CDR2 from the germline V gene are MNHEY and SVGAGI. The CDR3 nucleotides read TGTGCCAGCAAGTACGACAGGGTGGGGGGAGAGACCCAGTACTTC. It specifies CASKYDRVGGETQYF.

The chain has TRBV5-5 and TRBJ2-2, with 8 bases identical to TRBD1. The ends lost 6 bases at V and 4 bases at J; junction bases unmatched: 11. The CDR3 consists of 16 residues. Germline V gene data show CDR1 as SGHKS and CDR2 as YYEKEE (reference sequence). CDR3 in DNA: TGTGCCAGCAACCCGACAGGGGTTCGAGGCACCGGGGAGCTGTTTTTT. This encodes CASNPTGVRGTGELFF.

The chain couples TRBV5-1 to TRBJ1-2, with 9 nucleotides matching TRBD1. The CDR3 covers 16 residues. The ends lost 4 bases at V and 8 bases at J; junction bases unmatched: 15. Looked up from germline, CDR1 is SGHRS and CDR2 is YFSETQ. The DNA for the CDR3 is TGCGCCAGCAGCAGGACCGGGACAGGGTACAGGGGGGGCTACACCTTC. Its translation: CASSRTGTGYRGGYTF.

The sample holds a few counts of this clonotype. The rearrangement joins TRBV5-1 to TRBJ2-3, with TRBD2 identical over 9 bases. Germline CDR1 and CDR2: SGHRS and YFSETQ. V lost 7 bases and J lost 2; bases outside the gene matches: 11. This CDR3 contains 16 residues. CDR3 sequence: CASRRESGGTTDTQYF. In DNA form, the CDR3 reads TGCGCCAGCCGCCGAGAAAGCGGGGGGACCACAGATACGCAGTATTTT.

For this clonotype: A much larger clone differs by one base, so this may be a read error. The chain carries TRBV7-9 and TRBJ2-3; D not certain. The CDR3 spans 14 residues. CDR1 SEHNR and CDR2 FQNEAQ come from the germline V gene (reference sequence). The ends were cut back, 4 bases at V and 6 bases at J, with 14 bases in the middle. The CDR3 sequence: CASSSIVSSDTQYF. CDR3 nucleotide sequence: TGTGCCAGCAGCTCGATAGTGTCAAGTGATACGCAGTATTTT.

Regarding this clonotype: This may be a read error, as it is one base from a much larger clone. The genes are TRBV21-1 and TRBJ2-7; the table's D call, TRBD1, has no DNA check behind it. TRBV21-1 is designated a pseudogene. This CDR3 spans 15 amino acids. Written as DNA, the CDR3 is TGTGCCAGCGGCCCCCGGGACAGGGGACCCCACGAGCAGTACTTC. Translating gives CASGPRDRGPHEQYF.

Ten or more counts support this clonotype. The chain combines TRBV10-3 with TRBJ2-5, with 10 bases matching TRBD2. The CDR3 has 17 residues. In germline, CDR1 is ENHRY, CDR2 SYGVKD. With 2 bases clipped from V and 5 bases from J, the junction kept 11 bases outside the gene matches. The CDR3 loop reads CAISEPGLADMRETQYF. The CDR3 DNA follows: TGTGCCATCAGTGAGCCCGGACTAGCGGACATGAGGGAGACCCAGTACTTC.

With respect to this clonotype: A much larger clone differs by one base, so this may be a read error. This sequence joins TRBV20-1 and TRBJ2-4, with D maybe TRBD1 (8 bases). The J call could be wrong; TRBJ2-7 is a better fit for the DNA end. Germline CDR1 is DFQATT and CDR2 is SNEGSKA (reference sequence). This CDR3 comprises 16 residues. The DNA for the CDR3 is TGCGGTGCTAGAGGTCTAATAACAGGGGGGGCCTACGAGCAGTACTTC. Protein product: CGARGLITGGAYEQYF.

The rearrangement uses TRBV5-6 and TRBJ2-1; TRBD2 matches 13 bases. Germline V gene sequence: CDR1 SGHDT, CDR2 YYEEEE. The CDR3 totals 16 residues. J lost 3 bases, V lost 3 bases, and 3 bases had no gene match. The chain's CDR3 is CASSSGTSGIYNEQFF. Here the CDR3 DNA reads TGTGCCAGCAGCTCCGGGACTAGCGGGATCTACAATGAGCAGTTCTTC.

This sequence joins TRBV12-3 or TRBV12-4 and TRBJ1-1, with D unclear. Trimming shortened V by 7 bases and J by 5 bases, and 8 bases separated the two germline ends. The CDR3 spans 11 residues. CDR3 in DNA: TGTGCCAGCACCTCTCTAACTGAAGCTTTCTTT. Encoded protein: CASTSLTEAFF.

This chain links TRBV20-1 with TRBJ2-1, with 7 bases fitting TRBD2. Germline V lookup: CDR1 DFQATT, CDR2 SNEGSKA (reference sequence). J gave up 3 bases and V 1 base, and 15 bases lay outside the gene matches. The CDR3 totals 18 residues. The chain's CDR3 is CSARVEGPGGARYNEQFF. DNA for the CDR3: TGCAGTGCTAGAGTTGAGGGCCCGGGGGGTGCTCGCTACAATGAGCAGTTCTTC.

This clonotype was counted many times. The chain is built from TRBV20-1 and TRBJ1-4; D is unresolved. Germline V gene sequence: CDR1 DFQATT, CDR2 SNEGSKA (reference sequence). The CDR3 length is 14 residues. V dropped 6 bases and J dropped 8 bases, with 19 bases sitting between them. CDR3 amino acids: CSALSRAGEEKLFF. The CDR3 bases are TGCAGTGCCCTCTCCAGAGCAGGTGAAGAAAAACTGTTTTTT.

This clonotype has a count of ten or more. This chain connects TRBV28 to TRBJ2-7, with D unclear. V was cut by 5 bases and J by 2 bases, with 13 bases left in between. CDR1 and CDR2 from the germline V gene are MDHEN and SYDVKM. This CDR3 has 14 residues. CDR3 region: CASSTGPGTYEQYF. DNA for the CDR3: TGTGCCAGCAGTACGGGCCCTGGGACCTACGAGCAGTACTTC.

This clonotype was observed many times. This chain connects TRBV5-1 to TRBJ2-5; D not resolved. Germline values: CDR1 SGHRS, CDR2 YFSETQ. The CDR3 runs to 15 residues. Trimming shortened V by 0 bases and J by 4 bases, and 13 bases separated the two germline ends. This CDR3 reads CASSLGHPARETQYF. CDR3 nucleotides: TGCGCCAGCAGCTTGGGACACCCGGCGCGAGAGACCCAGTACTTC.

The J gene is TRBJ1-1, the V gene TRBV3-1; possible D gene TRBD1, 6 bases. Trimming pared 8 bases from V and 1 base from J, leaving 20 bases between. CDR1 is LGHDT and CDR2 is YNNKEL in the germline V gene (reference sequence). There are 16 residues in the CDR3. The CDR3: CASHPNTQGQNTEAFF. The CDR3, as DNA: TGTGCCAGCCATCCCAACACTCAGGGGCAGAACACTGAAGCTTTCTTT.